This passage covers 21 T cell receptor beta chains from one sample sequenced in a study of identical twins. TCRdb fed the 5' RACE reads into MiXCR, producing one record per CDR3 protein. The data show approximately 190,000 distinct CDR3 sequences, 15% to 20% seen once. The same specimen was also included in a second study, on T cells expressing NK-cell markers.

Sequenced material: CD8+ T cells sorted from blood. The receptors come from a woman between 18 and 29 years old in good health.

This rearrangement joins TRBV9 to TRBJ2-7, with 8 bases matching TRBD2. Trimming removed 3 bases from V and 5 bases from J; junction bases left unmatched: 13. Per germline, CDR1 SGDLS and CDR2 YYNGEE. There are 16 residues in the CDR3. CDR3 sequence: CASSDPTGTSSHEQYF. Written as DNA, the CDR3 is TGTGCCAGCAGCGACCCGACCGGGACTAGTTCCCACGAGCAGTACTTC. The full variable domain, rest sourced from reference TRBV9 and TRBJ2-7, is DSGVTQTPKHLITATGQRVTLRCSPRSGDLSVYWYQQSLDQGLQFLIQYYNGEERAKGNILERFSAQQFPDLHSELNLSSLELGDSALYFCASSDPTGTSSHEQYFGPGTRLTVT.

This clonotype has just a few counts. The chain recombines TRBV29-1 with TRBJ2-1, with a weak D call TRBD1 (5 bases). This CDR3 region has 16 residues. Trimming took 4 bases from V and 0 from J, leaving 16 bases between them. In germline, CDR1 is SQVTM, CDR2 ANQGSEA. The DNA of the CDR3 is TGCAGCGTTGTCTCGCCGGACATCGGCTCCTACAATGAGCAGTTCTTC. This sequence encodes CSVVSPDIGSYNEQFF.

The chain uses TRBV7-9 and TRBJ2-7; D ambiguous. The CDR3 runs 11 residues. Germline CDR1 SEHNR, CDR2 FQNEAQ (reference sequence). V was pared by 8 bases and J by 4 bases, with 9 bases between. The CDR3 nucleotides are TGTGCCAGCGCAACGGATTACGAGCAGTACTTC. Its protein is CASATDYEQYF.

The CDR3 is CASSLGVSGANVLTF. The CDR3 DNA sequence: TGCGCCAGCAGCTTGGGGGTCTCTGGGGCCAACGTCCTGACTTTC. V and J are TRBV5-1 and TRBJ2-6, with D uncertain. This CDR3 contains 15 residues. V was trimmed by 0 bases and J by 0 bases, leaving 4 bases between them. Germline CDR1 SGHRS, CDR2 YFSETQ.

Only a few counts were recorded for this clonotype. This sequence joins TRBV20-1 and TRBJ2-7; 7 nucleotides match TRBD2. This CDR3 has 12 residues. Germline trimming cut 3 bases from V and 7 bases from J; bases unmatched to any gene: 6. The germline V gene encodes CDR1 DFQATT and CDR2 SNEGSKA (reference sequence). CDR3 coding DNA: TGCAGTGCTAGCCGCGGGGGTGAAGAGCAGTACTTC. Its translation is CSASRGGEEQYF.

This chain joins TRBV2 and TRBJ2-1, with TRBD2 matching over 10 bases. The CDR3 runs to 14 residues. From germline, CDR1 is SNHLY and CDR2 FYNNEI. With V trimmed by 11 bases and J by 8 bases, 12 bases remained unmatched. The CDR3 coding sequence is TGTGCCTGCCGCGCTAGCGGGAGTACCGATGAGCAGTTCTTC. Its translation is CACRASGSTDEQFF. Drawing the rest from reference TRBV2 and TRBJ2-1, the complete variable domain is EPEVTQTPSHQVTQMGQEVILRCVPISNHLYFYWYRQILGQKVEFLVSFYNNEISEKSEIFDDQFSVERPDGSNFTLKIRSTKLEDSAMYFCACRASGSTDEQFFGPGTRLTVL.

This clonotype came up a few times. V gene TRBV28 combines with J gene TRBJ2-7; tentatively, D is TRBD1 (6 bases). Per germline, CDR1 MDHEN and CDR2 SYDVKM. This CDR3 region has 15 residues. V was clipped by 4 bases and J by 0 bases, with 13 bases between them. CDR3 DNA sequence: TGTGCCAGCAGTTCCCCGGACAGTAGCTCCTACGAGCAGTACTTC. As protein: CASSSPDSSSYEQYF. The full variable domain, completed using reference TRBV28 and TRBJ2-7, is DVKVTQSSRYLVKRTGEKVFLECVQDMDHENMFWYRQDPGLGLRLIYFSYDVKMKEKGDIPEGYSVSREKKERFSLILESASTNQTSMYLCASSSPDSSSYEQYFGPGTRLTVT.

This clonotype occurred a few times. The gene calls are TRBV7-9 and TRBJ2-1, with D possibly TRBD2 on 6 matching bases. The germline V gene encodes CDR1 SEHNR and CDR2 FQNEAQ (reference sequence). This CDR3 comprises 13 residues. Trimming cost V 1 base and J 9 bases, with 10 bases left between them. The CDR3 region has the DNA TGTGCCAGCAGCTTAGGGGGAGGTGGTGAGCAGTTCTTC. Translating it yields CASSLGGGGEQFF.

The gene calls are TRBV27 and TRBJ2-3; a possible D gene is TRBD2 (5 bases). There are 15 residues in the CDR3. The germline gives CDR1 MNHEY, CDR2 SMNVEV (reference sequence). With 6 bases removed from V and 2 bases from J, the gap between germline ends came to 15 bases. As DNA, the CDR3 is TGTGCCAGCAGAAGGATCGGGGTACCCACAGATACGCAGTATTTT. This translates into CASRRIGVPTDTQYF.

This clonotype appeared a few times. The V gene is TRBV12-3 or TRBV12-4, the J gene TRBJ1-1, with 11 nucleotides matching TRBD1. The J segment lost 3 bases and the V segment lost 8 bases, leaving 2 bases of the junction unmatched. The CDR3 extends over 13 amino acids. The chain's CDR3 is CASGQGAYTEAFF. CDR3 DNA sequence: TGTGCCAGCGGACAGGGGGCTTACACTGAAGCTTTCTTT.

The CDR3 region is CASSVGLAGYNEQFF. The CDR3 DNA sequence: TGTGCCAGCAGCGTTGGACTAGCGGGCTACAATGAGCAGTTCTTC. The chain joins TRBV13 to TRBJ2-1, with TRBD2 matching over 11 bases. The CDR3 extends over 15 amino acids. The trim removed 5 bases at V and 3 bases at J, leaving 3 bases unmatched. Germline V lookup: CDR1 PRHDT, CDR2 FYEKMQ (reference sequence). Full variable domain (rest looked up from reference TRBV13 and TRBJ2-1): AAGVIQSPRHLIKEKRETATLKCYPIPRHDTVYWYQQGPGQDPQFLISFYEKMQSDKGSIPDRFSAQQFSDYHSELNMSSLELGDSALYFCASSVGLAGYNEQFFGPGTRLTVL.

V is TRBV7-2 and J is TRBJ2-2; the D gene is possibly TRBD1 (5 bases). The V gene lost 2 bases and the J gene lost 4 bases, with 14 bases spanning the gap. The CDR3 extends over 16 amino acids. Germline V gene sequence: CDR1 SGHTA, CDR2 FQGNSA. The CDR3 DNA is TGTGCCAGCAGCTTATGGGGCGGAAGCGTCACCGGGGAGCTGTTTTTT. Its translation: CASSLWGGSVTGELFF.

V is TRBV2 and J is TRBJ2-1, with D perhaps matching TRBD2 (5 bases). Trimming took 8 bases from V and 14 from J, leaving 19 bases between them. This CDR3 contains 12 residues. Looked up from germline, CDR1 is SNHLY and CDR2 is FYNNEI. As DNA, the CDR3 is TGTGCCAGCTCAGTATCCTTCGACGGGGAGTTCTTC. Protein sequence: CASSVSFDGEFF.

The chain uses TRBV19 and TRBJ2-2; 12 bases align to TRBD2. The CDR3 loop spans 18 amino acids. Germline CDR1 and CDR2: LNHDA and SQIVND (reference sequence). V dropped 5 bases and J dropped 3; count of bases not matched to a gene: 10. CDR3 in amino acids: CASSPRLAGVRDTGELFF. The CDR3 DNA sequence: TGTGCCAGTAGTCCCAGACTAGCGGGAGTTCGCGACACCGGGGAGCTGTTTTTT.

The rearrangement links TRBV14 to TRBJ2-1; D is ambiguous. The germline V and J ends were trimmed by 1 base and 3 bases, with 4 bases remaining between them. The CDR3 extends over 13 amino acids. CDR1 is SGHDN, CDR2 FVKESK, per germline. The CDR3 reads CASSQAGYNEQFF. The CDR3 nucleotides are TGTGCCAGCAGCCAAGCTGGCTACAATGAGCAGTTCTTC. Full variable domain (remainder filled in from reference TRBV14 and TRBJ2-1): EAGVTQFPSHSVIEKGQTVTLRCDPISGHDNLYWYRRVMGKEIKFLLHFVKESKQDESGMPNNRFLAERTGGTYSTLKVQPAELEDSGVYFCASSQAGYNEQFFGPGTRLTVL.

The J gene is TRBJ2-1, the V gene TRBV5-1, with TRBD1 as a possible D gene (6 bases). This CDR3 spans 15 amino acids. V lost 2 bases, J lost 3 bases, and 12 bases lay in between. Germline-derived CDR1 and CDR2 are SGHRS and YFSETQ. CDR3 bases: TGCGCCAGCAGCTTAAAACAGGGTTTCTACAATGAGCAGTTCTTC. Translating gives CASSLKQGFYNEQFF.

This clonotype showed up many times. The genes are TRBV20-1 and TRBJ2-2; the D gene is possibly TRBD2 (5 bases). Between the trimmed V and J ends, which lost 3 bases and 6 bases, there was a span of 11 bases. The V gene's germline CDR1 is DFQATT and CDR2 SNEGSKA (reference sequence). The CDR3 contains 13 residues. The CDR3 sequence: CSARRKEAGELFF. The CDR3 region has the DNA TGCAGTGCTAGGCGAAAGGAGGCCGGGGAGCTGTTTTTT.

A few counts support this clonotype. The J gene is TRBJ2-7, the V gene TRBV9, with no clear D. Between the trimmed V and J ends, which lost 3 bases and 5 bases, there was a span of 18 bases. The CDR3 is 15 residues long. Germline loops: CDR1 SGDLS, CDR2 YYNGEE. The DNA for the CDR3 is TGTGCCAGCAGCGGAACCTGGAGCCCGATCCACGAGCAGTACTTC. This sequence encodes CASSGTWSPIHEQYF. Using reference TRBV9 and TRBJ2-7 for the parts outside the CDR3, the full variable domain is DSGVTQTPKHLITATGQRVTLRCSPRSGDLSVYWYQQSLDQGLQFLIQYYNGEERAKGNILERFSAQQFPDLHSELNLSSLELGDSALYFCASSGTWSPIHEQYFGPGTRLTVT.

This clonotype has at least ten counts. The chain uses TRBV9 and TRBJ1-5, with D unresolved. Germline-derived CDR1 and CDR2 are SGDLS and YYNGEE. This CDR3 has 14 residues. Trimming shortened V by 3 bases and J by 0 bases, and 7 bases separated the two germline ends. DNA of the CDR3: TGTGCCAGCAGCGAAACCTTTAGCAATCAGCCCCAGCATTTT. Translation: CASSETFSNQPQHF.

Many counts were recorded for this clonotype. This rearrangement joins TRBV7-8 to TRBJ1-1; no firm D call. The CDR3 loop spans 14 amino acids. The germline gives CDR1 SGHVS, CDR2 FQNEAQ. V lost 1 base, J lost 3 bases, and 9 bases lay in between. The CDR3 DNA reads TGTGCCAGCAGCTTAGACGTCAGCTACACTGAAGCTTTCTTT. Translation: CASSLDVSYTEAFF. Full variable domain (missing parts from reference TRBV7-8 and TRBJ1-1): GAGVSQSPRYKVAKRGQDVALRCDPISGHVSLFWYQQALGQGPEFLTYFQNEAQLDKSGLPSDRFFAERPEGSVSTLKIQRTQQEDSAVYLCASSLDVSYTEAFFGQGTRLTVV.

This clonotype was detected a few times. The chain uses TRBV10-3 and TRBJ2-7, with a weak D call TRBD1 (5 bases). The CDR3 totals 14 residues. V lost 5 bases and J 3 bases, leaving 14 bases between the germline ends. Germline CDR1 and CDR2: ENHRY and SYGVKD. The CDR3 nucleotides are TGTGCCATCAGTTGGGGCCTGACAATCTACGAGCAGTACTTC. Its translation: CAISWGLTIYEQYF.